This TCR beta chain originates from a study of post-analysis software for immune sequencing data. Study conclusions and caveats: Roughly 5 TRBV segments, TRBV5-6, TRBV5-1 and TRBV20-1 among them, were found more frequent in patients than controls.

Built from TCR beta cDNA, the libraries had unique molecular identifiers in them. One entry per CDR3 protein, called by TCRdb with MiXCR from the PCR reads. The table lists about 200,000 distinct CDR3 sequences, approximately 28% of them singletons, with roughly 3.4% in the top ten. This clonotype came up many times. Its target is unknown. CDR3 length: 15 residues. The J segment lost 9 bases and the V segment lost 7 bases, leaving 16 bases of the junction unmatched. Sequenced material: blood. The source of this sequence is a girl aged 2-17 years with multiple sclerosis. The V call is TRBV12-3 or TRBV12-4, the J call TRBJ2-3; 7 nucleotides agree with TRBD1. The CDR3 DNA reads TGTGCCAGCACTCACCCTCCGGACAGGCCCATAACGCAGTATTTT. Its translation: CASTHPPDRPITQYF.